The entry that follows covers one T cell receptor beta chain sequence. Other DNA sequences from this sample encode an identical CDR3 as well. The data were obtained in a study of blood T cell repertoires in COVID-19. Study in general: Sources were T cells, B-cell-depleted T cells, or PBMCs; the material itself was cDNA or gDNA.

Produced via immunoSEQ multiplex PCR; TCRdb's table is partial and in-frame only. The sample lists approximately 240,000 clones, more than 80% occurring once. This CDR3 is 14 amino acids long. Germline CDR1 is SGHTA and CDR2 is FQGNSA. V was shortened by 1 base and J by 6 bases, with 9 bases between the two germline ends. The rearrangement links TRBV7-2 to TRBJ2-2, with a weak D call TRBD2 (7 bases). The TCR comes from a woman aged 25 to 39 with COVID-19, enrolled during active disease. Sample: peripheral blood. The CDR3 sequence is CASSLGGGPGELFF. Written as DNA, the CDR3 is TGTGCCAGCAGCTTAGGGGGGGGCCCCGGGGAGCTGTTTTTT.